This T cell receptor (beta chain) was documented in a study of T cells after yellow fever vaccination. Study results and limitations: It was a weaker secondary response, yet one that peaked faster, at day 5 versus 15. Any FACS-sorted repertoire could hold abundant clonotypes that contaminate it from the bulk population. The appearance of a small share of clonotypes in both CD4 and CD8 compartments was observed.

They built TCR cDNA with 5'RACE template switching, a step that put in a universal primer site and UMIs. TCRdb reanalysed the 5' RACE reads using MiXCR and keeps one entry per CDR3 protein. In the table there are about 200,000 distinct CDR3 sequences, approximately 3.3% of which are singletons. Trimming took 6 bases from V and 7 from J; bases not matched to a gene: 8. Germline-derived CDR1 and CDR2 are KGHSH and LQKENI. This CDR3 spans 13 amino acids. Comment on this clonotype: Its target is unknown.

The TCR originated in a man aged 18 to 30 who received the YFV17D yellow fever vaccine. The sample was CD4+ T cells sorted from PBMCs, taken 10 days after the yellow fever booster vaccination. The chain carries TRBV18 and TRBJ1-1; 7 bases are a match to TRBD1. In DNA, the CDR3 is TGTGCCAGCTCGGTCCACCGGGACAGTGAAGCTTTCTTT. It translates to CASSVHRDSEAFF.